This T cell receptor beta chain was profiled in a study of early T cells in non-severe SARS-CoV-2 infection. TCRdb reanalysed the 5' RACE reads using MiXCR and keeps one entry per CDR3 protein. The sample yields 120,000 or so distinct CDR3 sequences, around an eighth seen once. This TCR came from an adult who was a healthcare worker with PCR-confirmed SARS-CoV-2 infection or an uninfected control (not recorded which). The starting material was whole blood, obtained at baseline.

DNA of the CDR3: TGCAGTGCTAGCGTCTCTAGCACAGATACGCAGTATTTT. Amino acids: CSASVSSTDTQYF. The chain couples TRBV20-1 to TRBJ2-3; the D is unclear. V was trimmed by 3 bases and J by 0 bases, leaving 7 bases between them. CDR1 and CDR2 from the germline V gene are DFQATT and SNEGSKA (reference sequence). The CDR3 covers 13 residues.